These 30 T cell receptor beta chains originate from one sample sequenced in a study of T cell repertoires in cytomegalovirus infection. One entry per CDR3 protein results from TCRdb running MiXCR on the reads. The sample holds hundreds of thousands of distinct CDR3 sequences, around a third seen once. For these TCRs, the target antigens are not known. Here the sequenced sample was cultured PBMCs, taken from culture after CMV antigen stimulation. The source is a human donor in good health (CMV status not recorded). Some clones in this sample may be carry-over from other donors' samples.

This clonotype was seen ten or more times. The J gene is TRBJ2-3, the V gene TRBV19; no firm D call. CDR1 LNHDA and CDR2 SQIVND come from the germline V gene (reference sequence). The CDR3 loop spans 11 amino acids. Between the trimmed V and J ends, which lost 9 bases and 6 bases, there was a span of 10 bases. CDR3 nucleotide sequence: TGTGCCAGCAGAATCGGGGATACGCAGTATTTT. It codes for CASRIGDTQYF.

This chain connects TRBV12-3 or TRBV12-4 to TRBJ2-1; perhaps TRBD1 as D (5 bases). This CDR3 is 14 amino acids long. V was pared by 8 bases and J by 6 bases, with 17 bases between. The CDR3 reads CASLGTGPFNEQFF. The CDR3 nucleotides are TGTGCCAGCTTGGGAACAGGCCCTTTCAATGAGCAGTTCTTC.

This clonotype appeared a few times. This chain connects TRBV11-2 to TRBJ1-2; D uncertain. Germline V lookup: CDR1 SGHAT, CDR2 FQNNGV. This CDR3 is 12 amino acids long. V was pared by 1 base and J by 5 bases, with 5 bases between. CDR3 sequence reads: CASSLGLYGYTF. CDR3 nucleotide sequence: TGTGCCAGCAGCTTAGGACTGTATGGCTACACCTTC.

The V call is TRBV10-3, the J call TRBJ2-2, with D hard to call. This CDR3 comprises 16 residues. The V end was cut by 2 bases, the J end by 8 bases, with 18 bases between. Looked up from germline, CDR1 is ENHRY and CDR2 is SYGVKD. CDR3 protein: CAISEKEWRKGGELFF. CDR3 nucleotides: TGTGCCATCAGTGAGAAAGAATGGAGAAAAGGAGGGGAGCTGTTTTTT.

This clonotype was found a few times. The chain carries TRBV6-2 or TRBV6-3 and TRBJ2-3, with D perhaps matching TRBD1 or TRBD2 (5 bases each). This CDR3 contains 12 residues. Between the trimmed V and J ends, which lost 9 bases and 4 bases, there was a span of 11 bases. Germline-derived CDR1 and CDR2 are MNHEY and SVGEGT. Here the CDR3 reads CASKRGPDTQYF. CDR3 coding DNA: TGTGCCAGTAAAAGGGGACCAGATACGCAGTATTTT.

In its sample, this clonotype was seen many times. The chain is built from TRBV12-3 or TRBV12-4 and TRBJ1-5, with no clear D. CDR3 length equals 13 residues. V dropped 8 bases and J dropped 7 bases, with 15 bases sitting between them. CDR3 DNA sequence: TGTGCCAGCGGCTTGGGAATAGGGCAGCCCCAGCATTTT. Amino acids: CASGLGIGQPQHF.

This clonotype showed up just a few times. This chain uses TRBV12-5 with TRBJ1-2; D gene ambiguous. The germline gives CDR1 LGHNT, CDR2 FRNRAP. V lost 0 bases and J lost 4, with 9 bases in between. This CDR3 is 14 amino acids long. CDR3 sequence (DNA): TGTGCTAGTGGTTTGGTCCGGGATAGCTATGGCTACACCTTC. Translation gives CASGLVRDSYGYTF.

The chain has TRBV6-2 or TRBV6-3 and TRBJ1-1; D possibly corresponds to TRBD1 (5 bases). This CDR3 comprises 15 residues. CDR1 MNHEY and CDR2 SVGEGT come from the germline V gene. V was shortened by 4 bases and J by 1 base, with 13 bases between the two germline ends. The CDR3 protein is CASSSRSGGNTEAFF. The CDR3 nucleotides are TGTGCCAGCAGTTCCCGGTCCGGGGGGAACACTGAAGCTTTCTTT.

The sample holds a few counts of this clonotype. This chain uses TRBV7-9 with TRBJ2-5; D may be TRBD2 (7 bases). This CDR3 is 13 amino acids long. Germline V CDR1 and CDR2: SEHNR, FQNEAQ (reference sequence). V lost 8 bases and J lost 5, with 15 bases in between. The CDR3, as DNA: TGTGCCAGCGGGGGGGGCCTCGTGGAGACCCAGTACTTC. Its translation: CASGGGLVETQYF.

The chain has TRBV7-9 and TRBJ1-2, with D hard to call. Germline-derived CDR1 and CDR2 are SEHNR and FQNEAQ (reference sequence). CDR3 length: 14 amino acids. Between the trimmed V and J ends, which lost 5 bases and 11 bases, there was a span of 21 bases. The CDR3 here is CASSPEALPRGYTF. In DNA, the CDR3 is TGTGCCAGCAGCCCGGAGGCGCTCCCGCGTGGGTACACCTTC.

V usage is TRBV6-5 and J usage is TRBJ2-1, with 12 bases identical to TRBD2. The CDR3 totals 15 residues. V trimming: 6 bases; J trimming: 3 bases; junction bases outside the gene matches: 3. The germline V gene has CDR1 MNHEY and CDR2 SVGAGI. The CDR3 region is CASRMGLAGYNEQFF. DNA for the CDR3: TGTGCCAGCAGAATGGGACTAGCGGGCTACAATGAGCAGTTCTTC.

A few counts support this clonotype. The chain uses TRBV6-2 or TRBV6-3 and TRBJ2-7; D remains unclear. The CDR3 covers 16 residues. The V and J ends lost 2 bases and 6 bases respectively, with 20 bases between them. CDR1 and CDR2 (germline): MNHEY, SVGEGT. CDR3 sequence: CASSYVVVTKRREQYF. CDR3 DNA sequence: TGTGCCAGCAGTTACGTGGTCGTGACCAAACGCCGCGAGCAGTACTTC.

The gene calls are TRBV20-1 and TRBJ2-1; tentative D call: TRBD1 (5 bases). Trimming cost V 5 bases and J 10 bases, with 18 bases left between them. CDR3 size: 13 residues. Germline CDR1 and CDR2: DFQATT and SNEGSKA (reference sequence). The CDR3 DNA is TGCAGTGCTGGGGCTGGGCATCTAGGGGAGCAGTTCTTC. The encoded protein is CSAGAGHLGEQFF.

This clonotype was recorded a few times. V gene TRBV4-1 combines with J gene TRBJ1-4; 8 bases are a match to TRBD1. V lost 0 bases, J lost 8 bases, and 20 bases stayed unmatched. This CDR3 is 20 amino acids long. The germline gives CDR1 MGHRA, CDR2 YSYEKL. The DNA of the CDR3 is TGCGCCAGCAGCCAAGAGGCCCTCGGGACAGGCGGAGCCGTCGGAGAAAAACTGTTTTTT. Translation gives CASSQEALGTGGAVGEKLFF.

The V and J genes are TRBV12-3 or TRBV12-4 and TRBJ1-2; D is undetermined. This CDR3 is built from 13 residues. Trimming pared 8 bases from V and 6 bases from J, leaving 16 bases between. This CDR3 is CASAPLARHGYTF. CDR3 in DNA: TGTGCCAGCGCCCCCCTGGCCCGACATGGCTACACCTTC.

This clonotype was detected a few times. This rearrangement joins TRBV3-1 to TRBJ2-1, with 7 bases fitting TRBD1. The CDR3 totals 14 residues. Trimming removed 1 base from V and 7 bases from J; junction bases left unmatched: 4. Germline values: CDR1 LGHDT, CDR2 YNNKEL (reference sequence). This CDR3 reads CASSQVGTVNEQFF. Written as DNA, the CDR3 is TGTGCCAGCAGCCAAGTTGGGACAGTTAATGAGCAGTTCTTC.

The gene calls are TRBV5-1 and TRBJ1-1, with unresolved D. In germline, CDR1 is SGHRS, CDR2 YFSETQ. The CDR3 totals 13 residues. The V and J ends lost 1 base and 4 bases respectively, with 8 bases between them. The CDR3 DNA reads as TGCGCCAGCAGCTTGAGGGCGAGCACTGAAGCTTTCTTT. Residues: CASSLRASTEAFF.

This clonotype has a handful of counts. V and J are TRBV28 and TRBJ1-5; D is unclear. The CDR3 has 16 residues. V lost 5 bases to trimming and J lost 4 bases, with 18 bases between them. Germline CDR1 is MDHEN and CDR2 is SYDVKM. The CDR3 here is CASSPLLAGRNQPQHF. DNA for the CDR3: TGTGCCAGCAGTCCCTTGCTGGCCGGGAGGAATCAGCCCCAGCATTTT.

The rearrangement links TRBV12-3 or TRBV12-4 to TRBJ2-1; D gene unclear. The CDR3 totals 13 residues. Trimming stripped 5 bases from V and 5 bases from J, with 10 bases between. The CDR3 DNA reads TGTGCCAGCAGTCACAGTGGAGACAATGAGCAGTTCTTC. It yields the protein CASSHSGDNEQFF.

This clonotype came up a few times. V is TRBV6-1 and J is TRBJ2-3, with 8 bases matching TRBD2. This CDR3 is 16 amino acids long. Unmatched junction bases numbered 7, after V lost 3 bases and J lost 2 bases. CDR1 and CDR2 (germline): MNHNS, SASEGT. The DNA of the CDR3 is TGTGCCAGCAGTGATGCGGGGGGCTACCTCACAGATACGCAGTATTTT. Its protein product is CASSDAGGYLTDTQYF.

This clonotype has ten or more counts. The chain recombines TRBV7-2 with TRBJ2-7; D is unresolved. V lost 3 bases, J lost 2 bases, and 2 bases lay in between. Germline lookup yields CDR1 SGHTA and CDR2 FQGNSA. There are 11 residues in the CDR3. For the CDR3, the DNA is TGTGCCAGCAGCTTTGCCTACGAGCAGTACTTC. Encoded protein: CASSFAYEQYF.

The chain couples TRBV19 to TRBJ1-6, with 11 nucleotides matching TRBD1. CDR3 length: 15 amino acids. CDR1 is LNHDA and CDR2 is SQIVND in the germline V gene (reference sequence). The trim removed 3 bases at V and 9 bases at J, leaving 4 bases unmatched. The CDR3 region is CASSIAGTGGSPLHF. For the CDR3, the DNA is TGTGCCAGTAGTATCGCCGGGACAGGGGGTTCACCCCTCCACTTT.

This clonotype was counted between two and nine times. CDR3 in amino acids: CASSTISDAGQFF. The CDR3 DNA sequence: TGTGCCAGTAGTACCATTTCCGACGCGGGGCAGTTCTTC. The rearrangement uses TRBV19 and TRBJ2-1; a weak D match, TRBD2 (5 bases). Trimming stripped 4 bases from V and 12 bases from J, with 16 bases between. This CDR3 is built from 13 residues. CDR1 and CDR2 (germline): LNHDA, SQIVND (reference sequence).

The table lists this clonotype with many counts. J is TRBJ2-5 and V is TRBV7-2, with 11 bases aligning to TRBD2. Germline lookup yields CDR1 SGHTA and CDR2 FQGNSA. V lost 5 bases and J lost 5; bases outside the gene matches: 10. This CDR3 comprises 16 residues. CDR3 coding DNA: TGTGCCAGCAGCGCCCGGACTAGCGGGTGGTGGGAGACCCAGTACTTC. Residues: CASSARTSGWWETQYF.

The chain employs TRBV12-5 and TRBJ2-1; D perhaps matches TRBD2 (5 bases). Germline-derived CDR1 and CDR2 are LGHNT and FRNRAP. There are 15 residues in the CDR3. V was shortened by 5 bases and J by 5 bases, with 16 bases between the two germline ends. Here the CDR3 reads CASGPRELKDNEQFF. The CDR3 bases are TGTGCTAGTGGTCCGAGGGAGTTGAAAGACAATGAGCAGTTCTTC.

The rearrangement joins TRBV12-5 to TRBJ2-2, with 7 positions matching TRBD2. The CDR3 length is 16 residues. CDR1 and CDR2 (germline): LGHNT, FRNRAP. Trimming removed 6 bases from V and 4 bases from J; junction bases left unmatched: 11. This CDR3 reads CASGSTSARGTGELFF. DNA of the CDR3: TGTGCTAGTGGGTCCACTAGCGCGAGAGGCACCGGGGAGCTGTTTTTT. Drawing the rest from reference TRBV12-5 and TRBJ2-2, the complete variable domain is DARVTQTPRHKVTEMGQEVTMRCQPILGHNTVFWYRQTMMQGLELLAYFRNRAPLDDSGMPKDRFSAEMPDATLATLKIQPSEPRDSAVYFCASGSTSARGTGELFFGEGSRLTVL.

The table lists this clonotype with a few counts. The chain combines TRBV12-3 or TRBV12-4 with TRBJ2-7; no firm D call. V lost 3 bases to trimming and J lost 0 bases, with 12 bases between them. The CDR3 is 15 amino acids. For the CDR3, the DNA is TGTGCCAGCAGTTTCGGCCCCAGAAGCTCCTACGAGCAGTACTTC. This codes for CASSFGPRSSYEQYF.

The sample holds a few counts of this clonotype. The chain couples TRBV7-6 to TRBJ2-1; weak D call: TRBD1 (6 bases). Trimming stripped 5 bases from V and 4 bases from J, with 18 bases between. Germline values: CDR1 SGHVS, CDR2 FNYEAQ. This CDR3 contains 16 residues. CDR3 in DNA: TGTGCCAGCAGCCCCTCCGAGGCAGGGGTTTACAATGAGCAGTTCTTC. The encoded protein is CASSPSEAGVYNEQFF.

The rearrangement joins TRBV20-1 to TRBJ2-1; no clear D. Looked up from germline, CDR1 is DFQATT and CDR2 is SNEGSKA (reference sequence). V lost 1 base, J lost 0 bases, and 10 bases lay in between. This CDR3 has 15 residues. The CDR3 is CSARVVRLSYNEQFF. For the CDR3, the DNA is TGCAGTGCTAGAGTCGTCAGACTCTCCTACAATGAGCAGTTCTTC.

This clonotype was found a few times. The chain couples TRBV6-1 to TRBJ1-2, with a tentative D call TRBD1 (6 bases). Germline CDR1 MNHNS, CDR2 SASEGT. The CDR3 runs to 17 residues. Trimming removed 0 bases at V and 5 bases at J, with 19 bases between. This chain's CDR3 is CASSEALRAGAWYGYTF. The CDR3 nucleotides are TGTGCCAGCAGTGAAGCGCTTCGGGCAGGGGCCTGGTATGGCTACACCTTC.